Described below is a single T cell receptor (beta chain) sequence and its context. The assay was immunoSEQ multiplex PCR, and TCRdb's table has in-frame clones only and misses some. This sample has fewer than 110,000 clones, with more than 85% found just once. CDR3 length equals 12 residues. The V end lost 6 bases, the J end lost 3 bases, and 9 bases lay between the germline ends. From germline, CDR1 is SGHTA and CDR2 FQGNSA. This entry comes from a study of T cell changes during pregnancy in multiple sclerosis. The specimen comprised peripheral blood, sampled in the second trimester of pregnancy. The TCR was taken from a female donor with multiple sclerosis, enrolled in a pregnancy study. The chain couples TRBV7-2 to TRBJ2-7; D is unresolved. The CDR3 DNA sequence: TGTGCCAGCAGTCCCAACTTCTACGAGCAGTACTTC. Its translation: CASSPNFYEQYF.